This TCR beta chain is from a study of tumor-infiltrating lymphocytes in primary liver carcinoma (dated 2017 in TCRdb). Some background on the complete study: Between late 2015 and March 2016, 4 or 5 patients in China with histopathologically diagnosed primary liver carcinoma had their tumors surgically resected. Hepatocellular carcinoma (four) or combined HCC and intrahepatic cholangiocarcinoma (one) was present in the five patients, who were three men and two women aged 30 to 69 years. The tumors of the five patients were staged as T1-T3 N0M0, with maximum diameters ranging from roughly 4 to 10 cm. Each sample produced roughly 3.65 to 7.13 million productive TCRbeta reads, and read depth showed no significant difference between tissue types. Across five regions of each liver tumor, along with adjacent normal tissue and blood, the study brought together TCRbeta repertoire sequencing, expression microarrays and whole-exome sequencing. TCRbeta repertoire sequencing covered 35 specimens from 5 patients: about 25 tumor regions, 5 adjacent noncancerous liver tissues and 5 peripheral blood samples. Repertoires from technical replicates were highly reproducible, with mean shared-clone rates about 0.91 and correlation coefficients above 0.98.

Starting from roughly 500 ng total RNA, TCRbeta-specific cDNA was produced by reverse transcription with a constant-region primer and ProtoScript II reverse transcriptase. Three nested multiplex PCR rounds, following a slightly modified ARM-PCR procedure, were used to build the TCRbeta libraries. The first two PCR rounds used multiplex TRBV1-TRBV30 forward primers with a Cbeta reverse primer, each for about 11 cycles. A final 25-cycle PCR with Deep VentR polymerase added sample barcodes and Illumina adapters. Before sequencing, amplicons of 200-500 bp were gel-purified using a QIAquick gel extraction kit. The TCRbeta amplicons were sequenced with 250-bp paired-end reads on an Illumina HiSeq 2500. The paper's processing steps were these. To recover full CDR3 sequences, reads were quality-trimmed using Trimmomatic v0.33 and paired reads were then merged using FLASH v1.2.11. V, D and J germline segments were assigned to the rearranged TCRbeta sequences by MiGEC v1.2.1b. Clonotype statistics, along with Shannon-Wiener diversity indices, were calculated using VDJtools v1.0.0. To reduce sampling bias, subsequent analyses other than the diversity analysis used only the 250 most abundant clonotypes in each sample. TCRdb reprocessed the public reads (quality trimming at Q25 with fastp, clone calling with MiXCR) and kept in-frame beta chains. For every CDR3 protein sequence, its rows merge into one entry that carries the most common genes and DNA. The V and J calls come from TCRdb's annotation, not from the publication. A total of about 210,000 distinct CDR3 sequences appear in this sample, about 61% of them only once. In total, the top ten clones hold 5.5% to 9% of the sample.

Blood RNA was extracted from unsorted whole blood using TRIzol reagent, and germline DNA was obtained with the DNeasy Blood & Tissue kit. Patients had chronic HBV infection and were treatment-naive at sampling. Before surgery, approximately 3.6 milliliters of peripheral blood were drawn into K2EDTA tubes. As concerns this clonotype: There is no known antigen for this receptor. Nothing much larger sits one base from this clone, and base qualities are not available.

Taken from the germline V gene, the CDR1 and CDR2 loops are SGHAT and FQNNGV. From the cysteine up to the phenylalanine, the CDR3 has a length of 12 residues. Here the CDR3 DNA is all that survives: 36 bases in frame from base 1. V gives up 3 bases and J gives up 9 bases, and the segment between their germline ends measures 11 bases. Broad study findings and their caveats: With just four or five patients in the study, the authors point out that the findings should be validated in a larger study. A significantly larger repertoire fraction was made up by the top 250 clones in tumors than in blood (p = 0.039). Repertoire overlap was higher between tumor regions (mean roughly 35%) than tumor-adjacent (around 17%) or tumor-blood (14%) pairs, consistent with antigen-driven expansion. Because sequencing covered only the TCR beta chain and unpaired alpha chains were not captured, true repertoire diversity is likely underestimated. Since the samples were bulk and unsorted, there was no way to compare CD4+ and CD8+ T cell repertoires.

Sequencing was performed on peripheral blood. The TCR sequence derives from an older woman with primary liver carcinoma and hepatitis B virus infection. The chain employs TRBV11-2 and TRBJ2-5; the D call is possibly TRBD1 or TRBD2, each sharing 5 bases. The CDR3 region: CASSFGGESQYF. The DNA sequence is as follows: TGTGCCAGCAGCTTTGGGGGTGAGTCCCAGTACTTC.